A single sample gave rise to the 30 T cell receptor beta chains below, sequenced in a study of early T cells in non-severe SARS-CoV-2 infection. One entry per CDR3 protein results from TCRdb running MiXCR on the 5' RACE reads. The sample carries some 56,000 distinct CDR3 sequences, about 14% recorded once. The specimen was whole blood, collected at baseline. These receptors all stem from an adult who was a healthcare worker with PCR-confirmed SARS-CoV-2 infection or an uninfected control (not recorded which).

The rearrangement uses TRBV7-6 and TRBJ2-3; TRBD1 might be the D (5 bases). Germline CDR1 and CDR2: SGHVS and FNYEAQ. The CDR3 covers 16 residues. V was pared by 1 base and J by 3 bases, with 14 bases between. The CDR3: CASSLVQGGWTDTQYF. In DNA form, the CDR3 reads TGTGCCAGCAGCTTAGTTCAGGGCGGCTGGACAGATACGCAGTATTTT.

The V gene is TRBV27, the J gene TRBJ2-3; tentatively, D is TRBD1 or TRBD2 (5 bases each). V lost 3 bases and J lost 0, with 10 bases in between. This CDR3 has 15 amino acids. Per the germline V gene, CDR1 is MNHEY and CDR2 is SMNVEV (reference sequence). CDR3 sequence (DNA): TGTGCCAGCAGTTTCCGGGACGGAAGCACAGATACGCAGTATTTT. It codes for CASSFRDGSTDTQYF.

CDR3: CASGGQLTEAFF. The DNA of the CDR3 is TGTGCCAGCGGAGGACAGCTCACTGAAGCTTTCTTT. The chain has TRBV2 and TRBJ1-1, with TRBD1 as a possible D gene (6 bases). The CDR3 is 12 residues long. CDR1 SNHLY and CDR2 FYNNEI come from the germline V gene. Trimming removed 8 bases at V and 4 bases at J, with 11 bases between.

This sequence joins TRBV5-1 and TRBJ2-5, with D perhaps assigned TRBD1 or TRBD2 (5 bases each). CDR3 length: 16 residues. V shed 0 bases and J shed 3 bases, with 15 bases lying between them. Germline CDR1 reads SGHRS; CDR2 reads YFSETQ. Here the CDR3 reads CASSLGAGGPEETQYF. For the CDR3, the DNA is TGCGCCAGCAGCTTGGGGGCTGGGGGTCCCGAAGAGACCCAGTACTTC.

This clonotype was seen many times. The chain joins TRBV18 to TRBJ2-4; D is perhaps TRBD2 (5 bases). V dropped 4 bases and J dropped 1 base, with 23 bases sitting between them. From germline, CDR1 is KGHSH and CDR2 LQKENI. The CDR3 has 19 residues. The CDR3 reads CASSQYSPGDGMAKNIQYF. The CDR3 DNA sequence: TGTGCCAGCTCACAGTACTCTCCCGGGGATGGGATGGCCAAAAACATTCAGTACTTC.

The rearrangement joins TRBV18 to TRBJ1-1; TRBD1 matches 8 bases. Per the germline V gene, CDR1 is KGHSH and CDR2 is LQKENI. The CDR3 consists of 15 residues. The ends lost 6 bases at V and 4 bases at J; junction bases unmatched: 10. CDR3 protein: CASSTGESSVTEAFF. Here the CDR3 DNA reads TGTGCCAGCTCGACAGGGGAAAGTAGTGTCACTGAAGCTTTCTTT.

The chain employs TRBV20-1 and TRBJ2-3; D gene unclear. V was clipped by 5 bases and J by 0 bases, with 15 bases between them. The CDR3 is 15 amino acids. Germline V lookup: CDR1 DFQATT, CDR2 SNEGSKA (reference sequence). CDR3 residues: CSAPEQPASTDTQYF. The DNA for the CDR3 is TGCAGTGCTCCCGAGCAGCCCGCTAGCACAGATACGCAGTATTTT.

This clonotype was picked up a small number of times. V and J are TRBV20-1 and TRBJ2-3; the D call may be TRBD1 or TRBD2 (5 bases each). The germline CDR1 and CDR2 sequences are DFQATT and SNEGSKA (reference sequence). The CDR3 is 16 residues long. Trimming pared 1 base from V and 0 bases from J, leaving 14 bases between. The CDR3 spells CSARGGTQTSTDTQYF. The CDR3 DNA reads as TGCAGTGCTAGAGGGGGGACGCAAACTAGCACAGATACGCAGTATTTT.

There are a few counts of this clonotype. V is TRBV28 and J is TRBJ1-2; a possible D gene is TRBD1 (5 bases). Germline V gene sequence: CDR1 MDHEN, CDR2 SYDVKM. The CDR3 totals 16 residues. V lost 2 bases to trimming and J lost 4 bases, with 17 bases between them. CDR3 loop: CASSLGGGQGGYGYTF. CDR3 in DNA: TGTGCCAGCAGTTTAGGCGGAGGTCAGGGTGGCTATGGCTACACCTTC.

The V gene is TRBV11-2, the J gene TRBJ2-6, with D possibly matching TRBD1 (5 bases). This CDR3 is built from 16 residues. In germline, CDR1 is SGHAT, CDR2 FQNNGV. V dropped 0 bases and J dropped 4 bases, with 10 bases sitting between them. CDR3 residues: CASSLDPRVGANVLTF. As DNA, the CDR3 is TGTGCCAGCAGCTTAGATCCCAGGGTCGGGGCCAACGTCCTGACTTTC.

J is TRBJ2-6 and V is TRBV5-1; a weak D match, TRBD2 (6 bases). The CDR3 consists of 16 residues. The V gene lost 7 bases and the J gene lost 0 bases, with 14 bases spanning the gap. CDR1 is SGHRS and CDR2 is YFSETQ in the germline V gene. DNA of the CDR3: TGCGCCAGCCGGGACTGGTTGGCCTCTGGGGCCAACGTCCTGACTTTC. Translating gives CASRDWLASGANVLTF. The full variable domain, completed using reference TRBV5-1 and TRBJ2-6, is KAGVTQTPRYLIKTRGQQVTLSCSPISGHRSVSWYQQTPGQGLQFLFEYFSETQRNKGNFPGRFSGRQFSNSRSEMNVSTLELGDSALYLCASRDWLASGANVLTFGAGSRLTVL.

This chain links TRBV7-9 with TRBJ2-1, with 12 bases aligning to TRBD2. Germline CDR1 reads SEHNR; CDR2 reads FQNEAQ (reference sequence). V gave up 5 bases and J gave up 3 bases; unmatched junction bases: 8. The CDR3 covers 17 residues. CDR3: CASSPIGLAGNYNEQFF. CDR3 bases: TGTGCCAGCAGCCCCATAGGACTAGCGGGAAACTACAATGAGCAGTTCTTC.

There are many counts of this clonotype. This CDR3 is CASRLDTSSYNEQFF. The DNA for the CDR3 is TGTGCCAGCAGGTTGGACACCTCCTCCTACAATGAGCAGTTCTTC. This chain uses TRBV28 with TRBJ2-1; D is possibly TRBD1 (5 bases). In germline, CDR1 is MDHEN, CDR2 SYDVKM. Trimming took off 6 bases at V and 0 bases at J, with 12 bases between the two ends. The CDR3 covers 15 residues.

V usage is TRBV20-1 and J usage is TRBJ2-1, with a possible D match to TRBD1 (6 bases). V was cut by 0 bases and J by 0 bases, with 12 bases left in between. Germline V CDR1 and CDR2: DFQATT, SNEGSKA (reference sequence). This CDR3 comprises 16 residues. CDR3 in DNA: TGCAGTGCTAGAGATACCGACAGGTTCTCCTACAATGAGCAGTTCTTC. Protein: CSARDTDRFSYNEQFF.

This rearrangement joins TRBV7-2 to TRBJ1-1; D is undetermined. The V end lost 5 bases, the J end lost 5 bases, and 15 bases lay between the germline ends. The V gene's germline CDR1 is SGHTA and CDR2 FQGNSA. The CDR3 is made up of 14 amino acids. The CDR3: CASSPPVASTEAFF. CDR3 in DNA: TGTGCCAGCAGCCCCCCCGTGGCGTCGACTGAAGCTTTCTTT. Complete variable domain (other parts from reference TRBV7-2 and TRBJ1-1): GAGVSQSPSNKVTEKGKDVELRCDPISGHTALYWYRQSLGQGLEFLIYFQGNSAPDKSGLPSDRFSAERTGGSVSTLTIQRTQQEDSAVYLCASSPPVASTEAFFGQGTRLTVV.

The gene calls are TRBV7-8 and TRBJ2-3, with 12 bases aligning to TRBD2. This CDR3 region has 17 residues. The V segment lost 3 bases and the J segment 2 bases; nucleotides outside the gene matches: 6. CDR1 is SGHVS and CDR2 is FQNEAQ in the germline V gene. The CDR3: CASSFGLAGPNTDTQYF. DNA of the CDR3: TGTGCCAGCAGCTTCGGACTAGCGGGGCCCAACACAGATACGCAGTATTTT.

This clonotype turned up a few times. The V and J genes are TRBV14 and TRBJ2-7; D remains unclear. V dropped 5 bases and J dropped 4 bases, with 15 bases sitting between them. This CDR3 contains 14 residues. The V gene's germline CDR1 is SGHDN and CDR2 FVKESK. CDR3 sequence reads: CASSSGGPGYEQYF. The CDR3 region has the DNA TGTGCCAGCAGCTCCGGTGGGCCTGGATACGAGCAGTACTTC. The entire variable domain, with the rest obtained from reference TRBV14 and TRBJ2-7, is as follows: EAGVTQFPSHSVIEKGQTVTLRCDPISGHDNLYWYRRVMGKEIKFLLHFVKESKQDESGMPNNRFLAERTGGTYSTLKVQPAELEDSGVYFCASSSGGPGYEQYFGPGTRLTVT.

The rearrangement joins TRBV6-1 to TRBJ2-3; TRBD1 matches 8 bases. The germline gives CDR1 MNHNS, CDR2 SASEGT. With 2 bases clipped from V and 4 bases from J, the junction kept 11 bases outside the gene matches. CDR3 length: 17 amino acids. CDR3 loop: CASSEYPPQGAADTQYF. The CDR3, as DNA: TGTGCCAGCAGTGAATACCCCCCGCAGGGGGCTGCAGATACGCAGTATTTT.

This clonotype has a count of ten or more. The chain recombines TRBV28 with TRBJ2-6; D gene unclear. V shed 6 bases and J shed 0 bases, with 6 bases lying between them. Germline CDR1 is MDHEN and CDR2 is SYDVKM. The CDR3 covers 14 residues. The CDR3 nucleotides are TGTGCCAGCAGACGAGACTCTGGGGCCAACGTCCTGACTTTC. The encoded protein is CASRRDSGANVLTF.

A single count supports this clonotype. In nucleotides, the CDR3 is TGTGCCAGCAGGAGTCCTGGCAGGGGCCCGCAGACCCAGTACTTC. Residues: CASRSPGRGPQTQYF. The rearrangement joins TRBV11-2 to TRBJ2-5; TRBD1 might be the D (6 bases). This CDR3 is built from 15 residues. Trimming removed 6 bases from V and 6 bases from J, with 20 bases in between. The V gene's germline CDR1 is SGHAT and CDR2 FQNNGV.

This clonotype has more than one count but fewer than ten. The V and J genes are TRBV14 and TRBJ2-1; D is ambiguous. The CDR3 runs 13 residues. Germline V gene data show CDR1 as SGHDN and CDR2 as FVKESK. The germline V and J ends were trimmed by 1 base and 12 bases, with 13 bases remaining between them. The CDR3, as DNA: TGTGCCAGCAGCCAAGTCGGGTCAGGTATGCAGTTCTTC. It translates to CASSQVGSGMQFF.

The table lists this clonotype with many counts. V is TRBV7-3 and J is TRBJ2-1, with 9 bases lining up with TRBD1. Trimming took 5 bases from V and 3 from J; bases not matched to a gene: 5. Germline V gene lookup returns CDR1 SGHTA and CDR2 FQGTGA. The CDR3 sequence is 15 residues long. This CDR3 reads CASSPTGGNYNEQFF. The DNA of the CDR3 is TGTGCCAGCAGCCCGACAGGGGGAAACTACAATGAGCAGTTCTTC.

The CDR3 nucleotides read TGTGCCAGCAGTCCGACCGGGTCCCCAGGCGAGCAGTACTTC. Encoded protein: CASSPTGSPGEQYF. The chain uses TRBV12-3 or TRBV12-4 and TRBJ2-7; D gene uncertain. This CDR3 is 14 amino acids long. The ends were cut back, 5 bases at V and 6 bases at J, with 17 bases in the middle.

This clonotype was recorded many times. The DNA of the CDR3 is TGTGCCAGCAGTTTTGAGAAAGAGACCCAGTACTTC. Translated: CASSFEKETQYF. The chain couples TRBV12-3 or TRBV12-4 to TRBJ2-5; D unresolved. The CDR3 runs 12 residues. Trimming removed 3 bases from V and 3 bases from J, with 5 bases in between.

The CDR3 nucleotides read TGTGCCAGCAGCTTACTAGCTTCCACCGGGGAGCTGTTTTTT. This gives the protein CASSLLASTGELFF. This rearrangement joins TRBV7-6 to TRBJ2-2; D is possibly TRBD2 (5 bases). CDR1 is SGHVS, CDR2 FNYEAQ, per germline. The CDR3 runs 14 residues. The ends were cut back, 2 bases at V and 4 bases at J, with 8 bases in the middle.

This clonotype was observed many times. The chain has TRBV29-1 and TRBJ1-1; D is undetermined. V was pared by 4 bases and J by 3 bases, with 6 bases between. The CDR3 consists of 11 residues. Germline CDR1 SQVTM, CDR2 ANQGSEA. The CDR3 bases are TGCAGCGTTGTAGTGGACACTGAAGCTTTCTTT. Translation gives CSVVVDTEAFF.

This rearrangement joins TRBV7-8 to TRBJ2-1; the match to TRBD2 covers 8 bases. The trim removed 7 bases at V and 6 bases at J, leaving 11 bases unmatched. The germline CDR1 and CDR2 sequences are SGHVS and FQNEAQ. This CDR3 comprises 15 residues. CDR3 nucleotide sequence: TGTGCCAGCAACATACTAGCGGATTCCGGCAATGAGCAGTTCTTC. Protein product: CASNILADSGNEQFF.

This clonotype was picked up a small number of times. The rearrangement uses TRBV10-3 and TRBJ2-2, with a tentative D call TRBD1 (5 bases). Germline V gene sequence: CDR1 ENHRY, CDR2 SYGVKD. This CDR3 is built from 14 residues. Trimming removed 10 bases at V and 6 bases at J, with 18 bases between. CDR3 bases: TGTGCCACAGCCCCGCCAGGGTCCGCCGGGGAGCTGTTTTTT. Protein: CATAPPGSAGELFF.

This clonotype showed up just a few times. The chain recombines TRBV13 with TRBJ2-2; TRBD2 agrees at 8 bases. The CDR3 loop spans 19 amino acids. Germline CDR1 PRHDT, CDR2 FYEKMQ (reference sequence). The V segment lost 0 bases and the J segment 2 bases; nucleotides outside the gene matches: 11. CDR3 region: CASSLGPVSGEENTGELFF. CDR3 bases: TGTGCCAGCAGCTTAGGGCCGGTTAGCGGGGAAGAAAACACCGGGGAGCTGTTTTTT.

This clonotype appeared a few times. V gene TRBV7-2 combines with J gene TRBJ2-1, with 9 bases matching TRBD1. The CDR3 length is 16 residues. Germline CDR1 reads SGHTA; CDR2 reads FQGNSA. V gave up 5 bases and J gave up 6 bases; unmatched junction bases: 11. The CDR3 DNA reads as TGTGCCAGCAGCCCCCTAGGGGACAGGGCACTCAATGAGCAGTTCTTC. As protein: CASSPLGDRALNEQFF.